The clone carrying this T cell receptor (beta chain) occurred many times. In TCRdb, the 5' RACE reads were re-called with MiXCR into one record per CDR3 protein. The data hold 130,000 or so distinct CDR3 sequences, with around 3% observed a single time. The CDR3 runs to 15 residues. The V gene's germline CDR1 is DFQATT and CDR2 SNEGSKA (reference sequence). Trimming left V 3 bases short and J 10 bases short, with 19 bases between. These data belong to a study of neurological immune-mediated disorders. This TCR derives from a woman aged 25 to 45 with multiple sclerosis. The gene calls are TRBV20-1 and TRBJ1-6; D may be TRBD1 (6 bases). Sequenced sample: PBMCs. DNA for the CDR3: TGCAGTGCTAGTCGGGCAGGGGTTGAAGAATCACCCCTCCACTTT. Protein: CSASRAGVEESPLHF.